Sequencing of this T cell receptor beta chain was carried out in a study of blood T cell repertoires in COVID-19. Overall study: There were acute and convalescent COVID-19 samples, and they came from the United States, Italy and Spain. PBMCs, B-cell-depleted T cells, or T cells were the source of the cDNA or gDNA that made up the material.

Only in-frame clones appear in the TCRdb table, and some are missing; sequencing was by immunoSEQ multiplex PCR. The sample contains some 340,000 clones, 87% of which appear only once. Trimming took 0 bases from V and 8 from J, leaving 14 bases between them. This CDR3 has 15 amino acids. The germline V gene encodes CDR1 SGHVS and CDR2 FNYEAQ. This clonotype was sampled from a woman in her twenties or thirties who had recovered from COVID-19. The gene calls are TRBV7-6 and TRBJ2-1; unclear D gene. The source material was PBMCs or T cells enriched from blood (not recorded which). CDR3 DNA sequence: TGTGCCAGCAGCTTAGCAGCGTTGGCTACGTATGAGCAGTTCTTC. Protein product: CASSLAALATYEQFF.